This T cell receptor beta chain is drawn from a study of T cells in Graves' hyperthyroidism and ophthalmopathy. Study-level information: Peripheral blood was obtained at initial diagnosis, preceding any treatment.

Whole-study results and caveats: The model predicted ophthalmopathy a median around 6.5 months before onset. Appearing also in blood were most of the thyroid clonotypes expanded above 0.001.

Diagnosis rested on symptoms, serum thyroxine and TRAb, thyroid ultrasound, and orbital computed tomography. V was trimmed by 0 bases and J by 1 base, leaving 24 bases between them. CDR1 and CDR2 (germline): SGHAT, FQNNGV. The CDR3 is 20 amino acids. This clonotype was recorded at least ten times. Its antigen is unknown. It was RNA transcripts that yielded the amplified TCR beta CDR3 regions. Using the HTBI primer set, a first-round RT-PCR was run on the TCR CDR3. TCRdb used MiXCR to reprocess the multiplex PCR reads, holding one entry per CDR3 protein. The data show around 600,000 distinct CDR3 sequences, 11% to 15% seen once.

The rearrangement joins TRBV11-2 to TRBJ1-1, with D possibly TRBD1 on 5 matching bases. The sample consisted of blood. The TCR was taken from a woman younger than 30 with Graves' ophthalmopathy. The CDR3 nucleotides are TGTGCCAGCAGCTTAGATGGTAGAAAGCTCTCGGGACCGCAGAACACTGAAGCTTTCTTT. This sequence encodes CASSLDGRKLSGPQNTEAFF.